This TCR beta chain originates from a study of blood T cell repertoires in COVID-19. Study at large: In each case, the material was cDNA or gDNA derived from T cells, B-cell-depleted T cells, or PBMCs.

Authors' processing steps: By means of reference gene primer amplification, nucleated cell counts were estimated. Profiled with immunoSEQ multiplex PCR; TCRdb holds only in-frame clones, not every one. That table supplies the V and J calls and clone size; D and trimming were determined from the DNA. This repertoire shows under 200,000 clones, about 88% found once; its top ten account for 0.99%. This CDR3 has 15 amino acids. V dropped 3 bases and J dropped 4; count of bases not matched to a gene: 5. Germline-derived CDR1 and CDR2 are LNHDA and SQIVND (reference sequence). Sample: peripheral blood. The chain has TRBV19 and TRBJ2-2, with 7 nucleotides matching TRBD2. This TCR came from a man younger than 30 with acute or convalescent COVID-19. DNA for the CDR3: TGTGCCAGTAGTATCCCGGGGGGTTTCACCGGGGAGCTGTTTTTT. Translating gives CASSIPGGFTGELFF.